This T cell receptor beta chain was found in a study of technical replicates of blood from several donors. Assay: immunoSEQ multiplex PCR; the TCRdb copy retains only in-frame clones and omits some. This sample has 79,000 or so clones, with about 96% found just once. V gave up 7 bases and J gave up 3 bases, with 18 bases separating them. The germline V gene encodes CDR1 MDHEN and CDR2 SYDVKM. CDR3 size: 15 residues. The TCR originated in a human donor in good health. The sample was T cells isolated from PBMCs. J is TRBJ1-1 and V is TRBV28, with unresolved D. DNA of the CDR3: TGTGCCAGCACTCGTGCGGAAGGTTACGACACTGAAGCTTTCTTT. Its translation: CASTRAEGYDTEAFF.